The rows below give T cell receptor beta chains drawn from one sample of a study of T cell responses to AZD1222 COVID-19 vaccine. Produced via immunoSEQ multiplex PCR; TCRdb's table is partial and in-frame only. Of 140,000 to 150,000 clones listed, roughly nine tenths are singletons. The specimen comprised peripheral blood, sampled on day 0 of AZD1222 vaccination. All receptors come from an adult in good health. Each CDR3 is given with its conserved first and last residue. The order of the fields is V gene, D gene, clone size, J gene, CDR3 protein, CDR3 DNA. D genes are given only for firm matches. Some rows have no size entry. The others give once, few or many, or a class for an expanded clone.

TRBV2	.	once	TRBJ2-1	CASMAQQGFF	TGTGCCAGCATGGCCCAACAGGGGTTCTTC
TRBV10-3	.	.	TRBJ1-2	CAISDPLGNYGYTF	TGTGCCATCAGTGACCCCCTCGGGAACTATGGCTACACCTTC
TRBV5-6	.	.	TRBJ1-1	CASSLAGRGAWDFF	TGTGCCAGCAGCTTGGCGGGGAGGGGGGCCTGGGATTTCTTT
TRBV14	.	.	TRBJ1-1	CASSHNVMLNTEAFF	TGTGCCAGCAGCCATAACGTGATGTTGAACACTGAAGCTTTCTTT
TRBV4-3	.	.	TRBJ2-1	CASSQDSRKFF	TGCGCCAGCAGCCAAGATAGCAGGAAGTTCTTC
TRBV10-3	TRBD2	.	TRBJ2-2	CAISELGLAAGELFF	TGTGCCATCAGTGAGTTAGGACTAGCGGCCGGGGAGCTGTTTTTT
TRBV3-1/TRBV3-2	.	.	TRBJ1-2	CASSQDKGQDGYTF	TGTGCCAGCAGCCAAGATAAGGGGCAGGATGGCTACACCTTC
TRBV7-9	.	.	TRBJ2-6	CASSSRDWMISSGANVLTF	TGTGCCAGCAGCTCCAGAGACTGGATGATCAGCTCTGGGGCCAACGTCCTGACTTTC
TRBV7-3	.	.	TRBJ2-7	CASSFSTGGLSSYEQYF	TGTGCCAGCAGCTTCTCCACGGGGGGCCTCTCATCCTACGAGCAGTACTTC
TRBV12-3/TRBV12-4	.	.	TRBJ1-2	CASALGLDYGYTF	TGTGCCAGCGCCTTGGGCCTTGACTATGGCTACACCTTC
TRBV7-2	.	.	TRBJ2-7	CASSLEQGGSYEQYF	TGTGCCAGCAGCTTAGAGCAGGGGGGATCCTACGAGCAGTACTTC
TRBV4-2	TRBD2	.	TRBJ2-4	CASSRGLAGGLAKNIQYF	TGTGCCAGCAGCCGGGGACTAGCGGGGGGCCTAGCCAAAAACATTCAGTACTTC
TRBV28	.	.	TRBJ2-2	CASSLLGQAGELFF	TGTGCCAGCAGTTTACTCGGCCAGGCCGGGGAGCTGTTTTTT
TRBV29-1	.	.	TRBJ2-3	CSVVIQSTDTQYF	TGCAGCGTTGTTATACAAAGCACAGATACGCAGTATTTT
TRBV18	TRBD1	.	TRBJ2-2	CASSPLRDRGAGELFF	TGTGCCAGCTCACCACTACGGGACAGAGGGGCCGGGGAGCTGTTTTTT
TRBV6-5	.	.	TRBJ2-3	CASSYEEGGTDTQYF	TGTGCCAGCAGTTACGAGGAAGGGGGCACAGATACGCAGTATTTT
TRBV28	TRBD1	.	TRBJ2-1	CASSLGTGVHNEQFF	TGTGCCAGCAGTTTGGGGACAGGAGTTCACAATGAGCAGTTCTTC
TRBV3-1/TRBV3-2	.	.	TRBJ1-4	CASRYGTNEKLFF	TGTGCCAGCAGGTACGGGACTAATGAAAAACTGTTTTTT
TRBV6-2/TRBV6-3	.	.	TRBJ2-3	CASSRQGDTQYF	TGTGCCAGCAGTCGGCAGGGGGATACGCAGTATTTT
TRBV10-1	.	.	TRBJ1-6	CAPGGSSYNSPLHF	TGCGCGCCGGGGGGGAGCTCCTATAATTCACCCCTCCACTTT
TRBV7-9	.	.	TRBJ1-1	CASSPRALGDLDTEAFF	TGTGCCAGCAGCCCAAGAGCCCTAGGGGACCTAGACACTGAAGCTTTCTTT
TRBV14	TRBD1	.	TRBJ1-2	CASSTRQGYYGYTF	TGTGCCAGCAGCACCCGACAGGGATACTATGGCTACACCTTC
TRBV5-7	TRBD2	.	TRBJ2-5	CASSLAPSGIRERYF	TGTGCCAGCAGCTTGGCCCCTAGCGGGATTAGGGAGAGGTACTTC
TRBV15	.	.	TRBJ1-3	CATSSEGVPGNTIYF	TGTGCCACCAGCTCAGAGGGGGTACCTGGAAACACCATATATTTT
TRBV11-2	.	.	TRBJ2-3	CASSYPRVTDTQYF	TGTGCCAGCAGCTACCCGAGGGTGACAGATACGCAGTATTTT
TRBV3-1/TRBV3-2	TRBD1	.	TRBJ1-1	CASSQATGGTEAFF	TGTGCCAGCAGCCAAGCGACAGGGGGCACTGAAGCTTTCTTT
TRBV12-3/TRBV12-4	.	once	TRBJ2-7	CASSWNVVHEQYF	TGTGCCAGCAGTTGGAATGTGGTCCACGAGCAGTACTTC
TRBV6-5	.	.	TRBJ1-6	CASSFGSRNNSPLHF	TGTGCCAGCAGTTTCGGGAGTCGGAATAATTCACCCCTCCACTTT
TRBV2	.	.	TRBJ1-1	CASELLNTEAFF	TGTGCCAGCGAGTTGCTGAACACTGAAGCTTTCTTT
TRBV6-2/TRBV6-3	.	.	TRBJ1-1	CASSLYGPKNTEAFF	TGTGCCAGCAGTTTGTATGGGCCGAAGAACACTGAAGCTTTCTTT
TRBV6-2/TRBV6-3	.	.	TRBJ2-1	CASSYGSASYNEQFF	TGTGCCAGCAGTTACGGGAGCGCTTCCTACAATGAGCAGTTCTTC
TRBV5-6	.	.	TRBJ2-7	CASSLPDLLGSYEQYF	TGTGCCAGCAGCTTGCCGGACCTACTAGGTAGCTACGAGCAGTACTTC
TRBV19	.	.	TRBJ1-5	CASSLAPRDQPQHF	TGTGCCAGTAGCCTGGCACCTAGGGATCAGCCCCAGCATTTT
TRBV9	.	.	TRBJ2-5	CASSVWDTQETQYF	TGTGCCAGCAGCGTATGGGACACCCAAGAGACCCAGTACTTC
TRBV19	.	.	TRBJ1-6	CASSDTGGRLPSPLHF	TGTGCCAGTAGTGACACGGGGGGGCGACTTCCTTCACCCCTCCACTTT
TRBV19	TRBD1	.	TRBJ2-2	CASSIYGTGYANTGELFF	TGTGCCAGTAGTATATATGGGACAGGGTACGCGAACACCGGGGAGCTGTTTTTT
TRBV14	TRBD2	.	TRBJ2-1	CASSRRGLAGGPGGHNEQFF	TGTGCCAGCAGCCGTAGAGGACTAGCGGGAGGGCCTGGGGGACACAATGAGCAGTTCTTC
TRBV19	.	.	TRBJ1-4	CASTGRDGGEKLFF	TGTGCCAGTACGGGTCGGGACGGCGGTGAAAAACTGTTTTTT
TRBV10-3	.	once	TRBJ1-2	CAISEPPGNGYTF	TGTGCCATCAGTGAGCCCCCAGGGAATGGCTACACCTTC
TRBV5-1	.	.	TRBJ2-1	CASSLGGRLNEQFF	TGCGCCAGCAGCTTGGGGGGCCGTTTGAATGAGCAGTTCTTC
TRBV25-1	.	.	TRBJ1-4	CASKGAREKLFF	TGTGCCAGCAAGGGAGCACGGGAAAAACTGTTTTTT
TRBV3-1/TRBV3-2	.	.	TRBJ1-3	CASSQPPGAGNTIYF	TGTGCCAGCAGCCAACCTCCAGGGGCTGGAAACACCATATATTTT
TRBV7-2	.	once	TRBJ2-7	CASTLAYEQYF	TGTGCCAGCACCCTCGCCTACGAGCAGTACTTC
TRBV4-1	.	.	TRBJ1-2	CASSQVTEKLANYGYTF	TGCGCCAGCAGCCAAGTGACAGAAAAGTTAGCTAACTATGGCTACACCTTC
TRBV3-1/TRBV3-2	TRBD1	.	TRBJ1-2	CASSQGTGDGYTF	TGTGCCAGCAGCCAAGGGACAGGGGATGGCTACACCTTC
TRBV7-6	.	.	TRBJ2-2	CASSLLPTGNTGELFF	TGTGCCAGCAGCTTACTCCCGACAGGGAACACCGGGGAGCTGTTTTTT
TRBV4-3	.	.	TRBJ1-3	CASSQDRGPLNTIYF	TGCGCCAGCAGCCAAGATCGGGGGCCACTCAACACCATATATTTT
TRBV6-2/TRBV6-3	.	.	TRBJ1-2	CASSDSGRFYGYTF	TGTGCCAGCAGTGATTCGGGACGGTTCTATGGCTACACCTTC
TRBV7-2	.	.	TRBJ2-7	CASLLSTRSLEQYF	TGTGCCAGCCTTTTATCTACTCGTTCCCTCGAGCAGTACTTC
TRBV24-1	.	.	TRBJ1-2	CATSDSGPQLYGYTF	TGTGCCACCAGTGATTCCGGGCCGCAGCTCTATGGCTACACCTTC
TRBV5-1	.	.	TRBJ2-7	CASSLAPPSYEQYF	TGCGCCAGCAGCTTGGCCCCGCCGTCCTACGAGCAGTACTTC
TRBV11-3	TRBD2	.	TRBJ2-1	CASSRLAGATNEQFF	TGTGCCAGCAGCCGACTAGCGGGAGCCACAAATGAGCAGTTCTTC
TRBV19	.	once	TRBJ1-2	CASSTGGNYGYTF	TGTGCCAGTAGTACCGGGGGCAACTATGGCTACACCTTC
TRBV5-6	.	.	TRBJ1-5	CASSFWGPYSNQPQHF	TGTGCCAGCAGCTTTTGGGGGCCTTATAGCAATCAGCCCCAGCATTTT